The 3 T cell receptor beta chains given below trace back to one sample, sequenced in a study of graft-versus-host responses after intestinal transplantation. These TCRs' antigens remain unknown. The protocol was immunoSEQ multiplex PCR, while the TCRdb copy is restricted to in-frame clones and leaves out a portion. The sample contains some 120,000 clones, around nine tenths of which appear only once. This sample comprised unstimulated CD4+ T cells sorted from spleen or lymph node cells, obtained before intestinal transplant. Source of these receptors: a human donor who received an intestinal transplant.

The rearrangement joins TRBV4-1 to TRBJ2-4; a weak D match, TRBD2 (6 bases). The germline CDR1 and CDR2 sequences are MGHRA and YSYEKL. The CDR3 is 16 amino acids. Between the trimmed V and J ends, which lost 4 bases and 6 bases, there was a span of 19 bases. The CDR3 DNA reads as TGCGCCAGCAGCCCTACAAAGGGTAGCGGCTTAAACATTCAGTACTTC. Translation gives CASSPTKGSGLNIQYF.

The chain joins TRBV19 to TRBJ1-1; 7 positions agree with TRBD1. This CDR3 spans 15 amino acids. Germline loops: CDR1 LNHDA, CDR2 SQIVND (reference sequence). V lost 5 bases and J lost 1; bases outside the gene matches: 7. CDR3 in amino acids: CASSVKGAWNTEAFF. CDR3 in DNA: TGTGCCAGTAGTGTCAAGGGGGCCTGGAACACTGAAGCTTTCTTT.

A single count supports this clone. CDR3 sequence reads: CARSLAGQSGYTF. DNA for the CDR3: TGTGCCAGAAGCTTGGCTGGACAGAGCGGCTACACCTTC. The V call is TRBV5-3, the J call TRBJ1-2, with a weak D call TRBD1 (6 bases). TRBV5-3 is placed among ORFs of uncertain function. CDR3 length: 13 amino acids. V was pared by 0 bases and J by 8 bases, with 11 bases between.